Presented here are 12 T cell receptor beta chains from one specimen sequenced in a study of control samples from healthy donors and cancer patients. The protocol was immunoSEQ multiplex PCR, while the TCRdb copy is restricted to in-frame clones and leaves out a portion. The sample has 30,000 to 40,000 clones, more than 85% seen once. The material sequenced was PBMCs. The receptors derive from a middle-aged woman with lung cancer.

CDR3 bases: TGTGCCAGCAGTTCGCTGGGGAACGAGCAGTACTTC. Translation: CASSSLGNEQYF. V and J are TRBV12-3 or TRBV12-4 and TRBJ2-7; D ambiguous. This CDR3 spans 12 amino acids. Trimming cost V 4 bases and J 5 bases, with 9 bases left between them.

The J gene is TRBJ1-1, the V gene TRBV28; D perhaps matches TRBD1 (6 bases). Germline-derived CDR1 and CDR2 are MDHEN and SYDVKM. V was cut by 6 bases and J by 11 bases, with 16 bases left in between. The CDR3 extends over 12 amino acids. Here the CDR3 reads CASRSRGLEAFF. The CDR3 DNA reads TGTGCCAGCAGATCCAGGGGATTGGAGGCTTTCTTT.

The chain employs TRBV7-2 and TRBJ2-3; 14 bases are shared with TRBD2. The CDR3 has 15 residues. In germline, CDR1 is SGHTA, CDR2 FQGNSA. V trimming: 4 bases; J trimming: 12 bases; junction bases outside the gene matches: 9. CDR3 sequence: CASSSEGLAGAPQYF. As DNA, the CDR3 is TGTGCCAGCAGCTCGGAGGGACTAGCGGGGGCCCCCCAGTATTTT.

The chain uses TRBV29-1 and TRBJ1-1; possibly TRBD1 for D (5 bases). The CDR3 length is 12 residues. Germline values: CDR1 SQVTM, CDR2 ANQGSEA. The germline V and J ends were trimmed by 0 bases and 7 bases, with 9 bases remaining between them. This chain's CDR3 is CSVEDRGDEAFF. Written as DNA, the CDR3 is TGCAGCGTTGAAGATCGGGGGGATGAAGCTTTCTTT.

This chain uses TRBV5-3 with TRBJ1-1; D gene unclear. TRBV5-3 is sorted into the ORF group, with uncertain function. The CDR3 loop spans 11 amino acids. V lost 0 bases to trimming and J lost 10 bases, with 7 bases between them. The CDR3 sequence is CARSLDQGAFF. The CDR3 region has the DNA TGTGCCAGAAGCTTGGACCAAGGAGCTTTCTTT.

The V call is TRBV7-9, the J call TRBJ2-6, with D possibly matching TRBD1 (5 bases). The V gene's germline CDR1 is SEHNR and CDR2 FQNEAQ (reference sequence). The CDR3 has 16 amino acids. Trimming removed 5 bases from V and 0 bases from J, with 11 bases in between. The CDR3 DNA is TGTGCCAGCAGCCGATCAGGGATCTCTGGGGCCAACGTCCTGACTTTC. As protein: CASSRSGISGANVLTF.

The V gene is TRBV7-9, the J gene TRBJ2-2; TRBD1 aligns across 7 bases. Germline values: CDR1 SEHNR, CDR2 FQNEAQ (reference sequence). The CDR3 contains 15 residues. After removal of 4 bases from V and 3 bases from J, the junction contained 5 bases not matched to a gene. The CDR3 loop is CASSSRQGYTGELFF. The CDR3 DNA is TGTGCCAGCAGCTCCAGACAGGGATACACCGGGGAGCTGTTTTTT.

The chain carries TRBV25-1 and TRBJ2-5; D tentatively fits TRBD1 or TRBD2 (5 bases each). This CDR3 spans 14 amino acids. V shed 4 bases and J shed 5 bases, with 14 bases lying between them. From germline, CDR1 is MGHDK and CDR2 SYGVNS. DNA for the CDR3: TGTGCCAGCAGTGGCCGGGACCTCGGGGAGACCCAGTACTTC. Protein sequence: CASSGRDLGETQYF.

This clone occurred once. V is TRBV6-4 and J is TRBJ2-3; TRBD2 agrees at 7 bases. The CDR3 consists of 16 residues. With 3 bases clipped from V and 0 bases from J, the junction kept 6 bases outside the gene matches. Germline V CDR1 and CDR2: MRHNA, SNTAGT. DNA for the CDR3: TGTGCCAGCAGTGAAAGGGGCGGGGGAAGCACAGATACGCAGTATTTT. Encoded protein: CASSERGGGSTDTQYF.

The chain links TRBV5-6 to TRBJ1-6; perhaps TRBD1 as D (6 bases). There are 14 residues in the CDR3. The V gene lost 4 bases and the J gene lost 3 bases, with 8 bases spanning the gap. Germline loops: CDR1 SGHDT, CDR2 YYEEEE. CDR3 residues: CASSEDSYNSPLHF. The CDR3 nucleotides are TGTGCCAGCAGCGAGGACAGCTATAATTCACCCCTCCACTTT.

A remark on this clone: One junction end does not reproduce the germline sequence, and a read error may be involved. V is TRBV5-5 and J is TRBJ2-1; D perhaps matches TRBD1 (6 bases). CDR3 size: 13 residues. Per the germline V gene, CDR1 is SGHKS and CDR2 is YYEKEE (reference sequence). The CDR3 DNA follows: TGTGCCAGTAGCTTGGCAGGGGCACATGAGCAGTTCTTC. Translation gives CASSLAGAHEQFF. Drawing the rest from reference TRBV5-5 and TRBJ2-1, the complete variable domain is DAGVTQSPTHLIKTRGQQVTLRCSPISGHKSVSWYQQVLGQGPQFIFQYYEKEERGRGNFPDRFSARQFPNYSSELNVNALLLGDSALYLCASSLAGAHEQFFGPGTRLTVL.

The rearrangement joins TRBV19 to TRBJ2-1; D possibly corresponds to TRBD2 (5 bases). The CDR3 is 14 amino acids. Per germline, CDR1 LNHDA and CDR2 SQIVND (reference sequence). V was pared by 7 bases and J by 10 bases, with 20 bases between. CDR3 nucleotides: TGTGCCAGTAACCCCAGTGACGCCCGCGGGGAGCAGTTCTTC. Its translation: CASNPSDARGEQFF.